These 20 T cell receptor beta chains originate from one sample sequenced in a study of T cells in Graves' hyperthyroidism and ophthalmopathy. Amplified regions were TCR beta CDR3 sequences from RNA transcripts. Initially, a first-round RT-PCR of the TCR CDR3 employed the HTBI primer set. MiXCR, applied by TCRdb to the multiplex PCR reads, yields one record per CDR3 protein. The sample has around 350,000 distinct CDR3 sequences; roughly 15% are singletons. The sequencing input was blood. These receptors all stem from a woman aged 60 to 75 with Graves' ophthalmopathy.

The V gene is TRBV6-1, the J gene TRBJ2-7, with 7 nucleotides matching TRBD1. V trimming: 5 bases; J trimming: 0 bases; junction bases outside the gene matches: 10. This CDR3 spans 16 amino acids. Germline assignment: CDR1 MNHNS and CDR2 SASEGT. In DNA, the CDR3 is TGTGCCAGCAGTCGCGACGCTGGACAGGTCTCCTACGAGCAGTACTTC. As protein: CASSRDAGQVSYEQYF.

This clonotype was counted at least ten times. As DNA, the CDR3 is TGTGCCAGCAGGGAAATGACAGGGAAGAATTCACCCCTCCACTTT. Translation gives CASREMTGKNSPLHF. V gene TRBV6-2 or TRBV6-3 combines with J gene TRBJ1-6; 7 positions agree with TRBD1. The CDR3 contains 15 residues. The trim removed 6 bases at V and 7 bases at J, leaving 9 bases unmatched. Germline V gives CDR1 MNHEY, CDR2 SVGEGT.

This clonotype was counted ten times or more. The J gene is TRBJ2-1, the V gene TRBV6-1; TRBD2 matches at 12 bases. Trimming removed 5 bases from V and 9 bases from J; junction bases left unmatched: 14. In germline, CDR1 is MNHNS, CDR2 SASEGT. The length of the CDR3 is 17 residues. The DNA for the CDR3 is TGTGCCAGCAGTAGGGGATCCCTAGCGGGAGGGCCCGGTGAGCAGTTCTTC. Amino acid sequence: CASSRGSLAGGPGEQFF.

This clonotype was seen ten or more times. J is TRBJ1-1 and V is TRBV28; unclear D gene. From germline, CDR1 is MDHEN and CDR2 SYDVKM. The CDR3 is made up of 14 amino acids. Trimming took 6 bases from V and 1 from J, leaving 12 bases between them. The CDR3 nucleotides read TGTGCCAGCAGGCCTTACTCGGGGAACACTGAAGCTTTCTTT. This translates into CASRPYSGNTEAFF.

This clonotype occurred many times. The V and J genes are TRBV3-1 and TRBJ2-1; D uncertain. The CDR3 length is 14 residues. V was cut by 1 base and J by 6 bases, with 10 bases left in between. Germline-derived CDR1 and CDR2 are LGHDT and YNNKEL (reference sequence). CDR3 DNA sequence: TGTGCCAGCAGCCAAGCGGCTGCGGTCAATGAGCAGTTCTTC. It specifies CASSQAAAVNEQFF.

This clonotype was seen a few times. This sequence joins TRBV6-2 or TRBV6-3 and TRBJ2-1, with D unresolved. The length of the CDR3 is 12 residues. From germline, CDR1 is MNHEY and CDR2 SVGEGT. V lost 4 bases, J lost 9 bases, and 10 bases lay in between. The CDR3 DNA reads as TGTGCCAGCAGTTCCGTGGGCACTGAGCAGTTCTTC. It yields the protein CASSSVGTEQFF.

The genes are TRBV4-1 and TRBJ2-5, with 12 bases aligning to TRBD2. The junction had 5 bases not matched to a gene; V was cut back by 4 bases and J by 5 bases. The CDR3 contains 15 residues. Germline lookup yields CDR1 MGHRA and CDR2 YSYEKL. As DNA, the CDR3 is TGCGCCAGCAGCCTGACTAGCGGGAGTGGGGAGACCCAGTACTTC. This codes for CASSLTSGSGETQYF.

The genes are TRBV19 and TRBJ2-1; tentatively, D is TRBD1 or TRBD2 (5 bases each). This CDR3 has 15 amino acids. The V and J ends lost 7 bases and 5 bases respectively, with 18 bases between them. Germline V gene sequence: CDR1 LNHDA, CDR2 SQIVND (reference sequence). The CDR3 DNA follows: TGTGCCAGTAACTCCGGGACCCGACCTGACAATGAGCAGTTCTTC. Its protein product is CASNSGTRPDNEQFF.

The table lists this clonotype with many counts. The genes are TRBV5-5 and TRBJ2-5; 14 nucleotides line up with TRBD2. Germline assignment: CDR1 SGHKS and CDR2 YYEKEE (reference sequence). V was clipped by 5 bases and J by 5 bases; unmatched bases: 8. There are 16 residues in the CDR3. The CDR3 sequence: CASSSGTSGSRETQYF. CDR3 sequence (DNA): TGTGCCAGCAGTTCCGGGACTAGCGGGAGTAGGGAGACCCAGTACTTC.

The chain couples TRBV6-1 to TRBJ2-2, with 8 bases lining up with TRBD1. Germline V CDR1 and CDR2: MNHNS, SASEGT. The ends lost 5 bases at V and 7 bases at J; junction bases unmatched: 6. The CDR3 is 14 amino acids. The CDR3 bases are TGTGCCAGCAGTAATGGACAGGGTGGCGGGGAGCTGTTTTTT. This translates into CASSNGQGGGELFF.

This clonotype was detected many times. This rearrangement joins TRBV7-3 to TRBJ2-2; D ambiguous. Germline-derived CDR1 and CDR2 are SGHTA and FQGTGA. The V end lost 3 bases, the J end lost 4 bases, and 15 bases lay between the germline ends. The CDR3 is 16 residues long. The chain's CDR3 is CASSLPRSDGTGELFF. CDR3 DNA sequence: TGTGCCAGCAGCTTGCCCAGGTCGGACGGCACCGGGGAGCTGTTTTTT.

This clonotype showed up many times. This chain connects TRBV5-5 to TRBJ2-1; no reliable D call. Germline values: CDR1 SGHKS, CDR2 YYEKEE (reference sequence). The CDR3 length is 13 residues. V was shortened by 2 bases and J by 9 bases, with 12 bases between the two germline ends. DNA of the CDR3: TGTGCCAGCAGCTTTAGCTTTAAGGTTGAGCAGTTCTTC. Its protein is CASSFSFKVEQFF.

This clonotype was picked up many times. The chain links TRBV29-1 to TRBJ2-7; D not certain. This CDR3 has 12 residues. V lost 3 bases, J lost 0 bases, and 6 bases lay in between. Germline CDR1 is SQVTM and CDR2 is ANQGSEA. The CDR3 region is CSVEVFSYEQYF. CDR3 nucleotides: TGCAGCGTTGAGGTGTTCTCCTACGAGCAGTACTTC.

Comment on this clonotype: The junction differs from germline at one of its ends, possibly a read error. This chain links TRBV20-1 with TRBJ2-1; D assignment may be TRBD1 or TRBD2 (5 bases each). The CDR3 length is 14 residues. Germline V gene lookup returns CDR1 DFQATT and CDR2 SNEGSKA (reference sequence). In nucleotides, the CDR3 is TGCGGTGCTAGTAGGGGACCCCCCTACAATGAGCAGTTCTTC. Its translation: CGASRGPPYNEQFF.

This clonotype showed up many times. Here the CDR3 DNA reads TGCGCCAGCAGCGGCCTGGGACAGCCAGATGAAAAACTGTTTTTT. It encodes CASSGLGQPDEKLFF. J is TRBJ1-4 and V is TRBV5-1; 7 positions match TRBD1. Germline V CDR1 and CDR2: SGHRS, YFSETQ. Trimming took 4 bases from V and 6 from J; bases not matched to a gene: 9. The CDR3 is made up of 15 amino acids.

At least ten counts were recorded for this clonotype. This rearrangement joins TRBV2 to TRBJ2-5; tentatively, D is TRBD1 or TRBD2 (5 bases each). V was cut by 8 bases and J by 2 bases, with 12 bases left in between. The germline CDR1 and CDR2 sequences are SNHLY and FYNNEI. The CDR3 runs to 13 residues. This CDR3 is CASGRDPQETQYF. Written as DNA, the CDR3 is TGTGCCAGCGGCAGGGACCCGCAAGAGACCCAGTACTTC.

This clonotype was seen at least ten times. The genes are TRBV30 and TRBJ1-1; D is ambiguous. Trimming took 2 bases from V and 3 from J, leaving 7 bases between them. This CDR3 is built from 12 residues. Per the germline V gene, CDR1 is GTSNPN and CDR2 is SVGIG (reference sequence). CDR3 amino acids: CAWSQAYTEAFF. CDR3 bases: TGTGCCTGGAGTCAGGCGTACACTGAAGCTTTCTTT.

This clonotype was found many times. This chain connects TRBV7-2 to TRBJ1-3; D call uncertain. CDR1 and CDR2 from the germline V gene are SGHTA and FQGNSA. V was cut by 0 bases and J by 4 bases, with 10 bases left in between. There are 15 residues in the CDR3. CDR3 sequence: CASSLAEVSGNTIYF. In DNA, the CDR3 is TGTGCCAGCAGCTTAGCAGAAGTGTCCGGAAACACCATATATTTT.

This clonotype has just a few counts. The chain joins TRBV19 to TRBJ2-2, with a possible D match to TRBD1 (6 bases). The CDR3 contains 14 residues. Trimming cost V 10 bases and J 6 bases, with 18 bases left between them. Germline V CDR1 and CDR2: LNHDA, SQIVND (reference sequence). CDR3: CATYGQTGPGELFF. The DNA of the CDR3 is TGTGCCACTTACGGACAGACGGGGCCCGGGGAGCTGTTTTTT.

There are many counts of this clonotype. The CDR3 DNA sequence: TGCGCCAGCAGCTTGGGACGGACAGGGGATGGTAGAGATACGCAGTATTTT. This encodes CASSLGRTGDGRDTQYF. The V gene is TRBV5-1, the J gene TRBJ2-3; 9 nucleotides align to TRBD1. The CDR3 is 17 amino acids. Germline lookup yields CDR1 SGHRS and CDR2 YFSETQ. Trimming took 0 bases from V and 5 from J; bases not matched to a gene: 10.